The rows below give T cell receptor beta chains drawn from one sample of a study of blood T cell repertoires in COVID-19. Assay: immunoSEQ multiplex PCR; the TCRdb copy retains only in-frame clones and omits some. The sample comprises tens of thousands of clones, roughly 81% of which are singletons, and around 9.2% rests with the top ten. Material for sequencing was peripheral blood. The receptors shown here come from a human donor in a cohort sampled during active COVID-19. Both conserved end residues are part of each CDR3. The D gene is left open where the match is weak. Only part of the rows carry a size: once, few, many, or a class if the clone is expanded.

J,length,D,size,V,DNA,CDR3
TRBJ1-1,12,NA,NA,TRBV18,TGTGCCAGCTCATCGTCTCCATGGCCGGCTTTCTTT,CASSSSPWPAFF
TRBJ1-4,15,NA,medium-sized,TRBV30,TGTGCCTGGAGTGTAAGCGGCAGGAGCAATGAAAAACTGTTTTTT,CAWSVSGRSNEKLFF
TRBJ2-3,15,NA,NA,TRBV27,TGTGCCAGCAGTTGGGGGGAAGGTACACGGGATACGCAGTATTTT,CASSWGEGTRDTQYF
TRBJ1-1,14,NA,NA,TRBV28,TGTGCCAGCAGTTTATCTTGGACTCCACATGAAGCTTTCTTT,CASSLSWTPHEAFF
TRBJ1-2,16,TRBD1,NA,TRBV6-2/TRBV6-3,TGTGCCAGCAGTTACTCTCTCTTTGGACAGGGGCTGGGCTACACCTTC,CASSYSLFGQGLGYTF
TRBJ1-5,14,NA,NA,TRBV11-2,TGTGCCAGCAGCCGAACAGGTGGCAATCAGCCCCAGCATTTT,CASSRTGGNQPQHF
TRBJ2-1,14,TRBD2,few,TRBV28,TGTGCCAGCAGTCCCGGGACTAGGGTAAATGAGCAGTTCTTC,CASSPGTRVNEQFF
TRBJ1-1,15,TRBD1,NA,TRBV5-1,TGCGCCAGCAGCTACACAGGGGGACCGAACACTGAAGCTTTCTTT,CASSYTGGPNTEAFF
TRBJ2-1,12,TRBD1,NA,TRBV6-5,TGTGCCAGTTCGGGACAGGTCAATGAGCAGTTCTTC,CASSGQVNEQFF
TRBJ2-3,15,NA,NA,TRBV3-1/TRBV3-2,TGTGCCAGCAGCCGAGGGGGCGGGAGGCTAGATACGCAGTATTTT,CASSRGGGRLDTQYF
TRBJ2-7,16,TRBD2,once,TRBV7-6,TGTGCCAGCAGCTCAAGGACCGGGAGGGGGGGGTCCGAGCAGTACTTC,CASSSRTGRGGSEQYF
TRBJ1-1,15,NA,NA,TRBV11-2,TGTGCCAGCAGCTTATGGGGCAGCCAGAACACTGAAGCTTTCTTT,CASSLWGSQNTEAFF
TRBJ2-3,13,TRBD2,NA,TRBV4-3,TGCGCCAGCAGCCCGACTAGCGGGGACACGCAGTATTTT,CASSPTSGDTQYF
TRBJ1-5,16,TRBD1,few,TRBV5-6,TGTGCCAGCAGCTTGTTGGGACAGGCGGGCAATCAGCCCCAGCATTTT,CASSLLGQAGNQPQHF
TRBJ2-1,17,TRBD2,NA,TRBV7-9,TGTGCCAGCAGCTTAGACGGGCTAGCGGGTCCCTACAATGAGCAGTTCTTC,CASSLDGLAGPYNEQFF
TRBJ2-1,18,TRBD2,few,TRBV5-1,TGCGCCAGCAGCTTGGATTTTTCGGCGGGAGGCGGGTACAATGAGCAGTTCTTC,CASSLDFSAGGGYNEQFF
TRBJ2-2,14,TRBD1,NA,TRBV5-1,TGCGCCAGCGTCCGGACAGGGGGCACCGGGGAGCTGTTTTTT,CASVRTGGTGELFF
TRBJ2-1,14,TRBD2,NA,TRBV27,TGTGCCAGCAACTCCCTTAGCGGGGGGAATGAGCAGTTCTTC,CASNSLSGGNEQFF
TRBJ2-3,18,NA,NA,TRBV9,TGTGCCAGCAGCGTAGGGATAATAGGAGGGGATCGCACAGATACGCAGTATTTT,CASSVGIIGGDRTDTQYF
TRBJ1-3,15,NA,NA,TRBV6-5,TGTGCCAGCAGTATTGGGGTAGGGGGAAGAAACACCATATATTTT,CASSIGVGGRNTIYF
TRBJ2-7,13,TRBD1,NA,TRBV27,TGTGCCAGCAGTTGGACAGGGGATAGCGAGCAGTACTTC,CASSWTGDSEQYF
TRBJ2-7,13,TRBD1,medium-sized,TRBV2,TGTGCCAGCAGTACGACAGGGGGCTACGAGCAGTACTTC,CASSTTGGYEQYF
TRBJ2-3,15,NA,NA,TRBV6-6,TGTGCCAGCAGTTACTGGAGTTCCGGCACAGATACGCAGTATTTT,CASSYWSSGTDTQYF
TRBJ2-1,13,NA,NA,TRBV12-3/TRBV12-4,TGTGCCAGCAGTGACGGGTGGCGAGCTCAGCAGTTCTTC,CASSDGWRAQQFF
TRBJ1-1,16,TRBD1,NA,TRBV28,TGTGCCAGCAGCTCCGGACAGGGGGTTGACGTTTCTGAAGCTTTCTTT,CASSSGQGVDVSEAFF
TRBJ2-7,13,TRBD1,NA,TRBV6-2/TRBV6-3,TGTGCCAGCAGCGGACAGGGAGTCTACGAGCAGTACTTC,CASSGQGVYEQYF
TRBJ2-3,15,NA,NA,TRBV27,TGTGCCAGCCGAGGGATGTATGCTTACACAGATACGCAGTATTTT,CASRGMYAYTDTQYF
TRBJ2-7,15,TRBD2,many,TRBV27,TGTGCCAGCAAGGTGGGGACTAGCAGATCCTACGAGCAGTACTTC,CASKVGTSRSYEQYF
TRBJ1-6,15,TRBD1,NA,TRBV28,TGTGCCAGCACCTATGATCGGGACAGAGATTCACCCCTCCACTTT,CASTYDRDRDSPLHF
TRBJ2-3,13,NA,NA,TRBV11-2,TGTGCCAGCAGCTTAGGGCGCACAGATACGCAGTATTTT,CASSLGRTDTQYF
TRBJ2-5,14,NA,NA,TRBV6-1,TGTGCCAGCAGTGAAATGGCTGCGGGGGAGACCCAGTACTTC,CASSEMAAGETQYF
TRBJ1-6,15,NA,NA,TRBV6-6,TGTGCCAGCAGTTACACCCCACAGGGAAGGACACCCCTCCACTTT,CASSYTPQGRTPLHF
TRBJ2-7,14,TRBD1,NA,TRBV2,TGTGCCAGCAGTGGGACAGGGAATCTTGGTGAGCAGTACTTC,CASSGTGNLGEQYF
TRBJ2-4,15,TRBD1,NA,TRBV28,TGTGCCAGCAGCCCATCCGGGACAGGGCGGGACATTCAGTACTTC,CASSPSGTGRDIQYF
TRBJ2-2,13,NA,NA,TRBV6-5,TGTGCCAGCAACTCTCCATGGACCGGGGAGCTGTTTTTT,CASNSPWTGELFF
TRBJ2-3,15,NA,NA,TRBV27,TGTGCCAGCAGTTTGCTGGGGCCGGAGTGGGATACGCAGTATTTT,CASSLLGPEWDTQYF
TRBJ1-2,16,TRBD1,few,TRBV3-1/TRBV3-2,TGTGCCAGCAGCCAACCCGGGACAGGGGGCGTCGGTGGCTACACCTTC,CASSQPGTGGVGGYTF
TRBJ1-2,13,NA,NA,TRBV2,TGTGCCAGCAGGTCGGGACAAGAGTATGGCTACACCTTC,CASRSGQEYGYTF
TRBJ2-7,14,TRBD2,few,TRBV7-8,TGTGCCAGCAGCGTGGGGGGGGGAAGCCTCGAGCAGTACTTC,CASSVGGGSLEQYF
TRBJ2-2,17,NA,once,TRBV5-1,TGCGCCAGCAGCTCATTCCCCGCGGGTCCAGAGGGCGGGGAGCTGTTTTTT,CASSSFPAGPEGGELFF
TRBJ2-3,10,NA,NA,TRBV20-1,TGCAGTGCCCTCGAGCATACGCAGTATTTT,CSALEHTQYF
TRBJ2-6,14,NA,NA,TRBV27,TGTGCCAGCAGTCTCGTTTCTGGGGCCAACGTCCTGACTTTC,CASSLVSGANVLTF
TRBJ2-7,13,NA,NA,TRBV5-6,TGTGCCAGCAGCTTGGGCGGGACCTACGAGCAGTACTTC,CASSLGGTYEQYF
TRBJ1-2,14,NA,few,TRBV3-1/TRBV3-2,TGTGCCAGCAGCCAGTGGAGCTCTAACTATGGCTACACCTTC,CASSQWSSNYGYTF
TRBJ2-1,12,NA,NA,TRBV27,TGTGCCAGCAGTTTATTCGGGAATGAGCAGTTCTTC,CASSLFGNEQFF
TRBJ2-7,16,TRBD1,few,TRBV28,TGTGCCAGCAGTCCGGCTGGACAGGGGGCAAGAAACGAGCAGTACTTC,CASSPAGQGARNEQYF
TRBJ2-3,14,NA,once,TRBV5-1,TGCGCCAGCAGCTTGGAGCTAGCGACAGATACGCAGTATTTT,CASSLELATDTQYF
TRBJ2-7,14,NA,NA,TRBV3-1/TRBV3-2,TGTGCCAGCAGCAACCTAGGGGCGAACTACGAGCAGTACTTC,CASSNLGANYEQYF
TRBJ2-7,14,TRBD1,NA,TRBV10-3,TGTGCCTCCTCGGCAGGACAGGGATCCTACGAGCAGTACTTC,CASSAGQGSYEQYF
TRBJ1-4,18,TRBD1,NA,TRBV28,TGTGCCAGCAGTTTATACTATTCGGCCGGGACAGGGTTGGAAAAACTGTTTTTT,CASSLYYSAGTGLEKLFF
TRBJ2-1,15,TRBD2,NA,TRBV7-9,TGTGCCAGCAGCCAAAGCGGGGGTCCGGACAATGAGCAGTTCTTC,CASSQSGGPDNEQFF
TRBJ2-2,14,NA,few,TRBV24-1,TGTGCCATCGGACAGCCCTCGAACACCGGGGAGCTGTTTTTT,CAIGQPSNTGELFF